The count of the clone carrying this T cell receptor (beta chain) is one. Its antigen is not known. The method was immunoSEQ multiplex PCR; TCRdb's version includes in-frame clones alone and lacks a portion of them. Of roughly 30,000 clones listed, more than 75% are singletons. Described time point: before natalizumab initiation. The sample belongs to a study of multiple sclerosis patients with progressive multifocal leukoencephalopathy. Points from the study as a whole: In most PML patients, TRB repertoires appeared less diverse by entropy.

Trimming removed 4 bases from V and 0 bases from J, with 10 bases in between. CDR1 is MDHEN, CDR2 SYDVKM, per germline. This CDR3 comprises 15 residues. The clonotype comes from a human donor with multiple sclerosis. The sequenced sample consisted of PBMCs. The chain combines TRBV28 with TRBJ1-3; D not certain. The CDR3 is CASSSGLGSGNTIYF. CDR3 in DNA: TGTGCCAGCAGTTCTGGACTGGGCTCTGGAAACACCATATATTTT.